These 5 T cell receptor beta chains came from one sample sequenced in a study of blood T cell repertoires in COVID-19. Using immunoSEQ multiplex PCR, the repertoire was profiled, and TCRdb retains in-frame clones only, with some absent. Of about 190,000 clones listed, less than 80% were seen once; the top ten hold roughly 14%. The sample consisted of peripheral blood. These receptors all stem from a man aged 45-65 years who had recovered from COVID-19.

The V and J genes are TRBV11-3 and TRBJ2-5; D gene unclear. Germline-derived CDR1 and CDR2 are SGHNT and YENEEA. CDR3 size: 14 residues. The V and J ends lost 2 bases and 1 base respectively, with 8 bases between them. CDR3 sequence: CASSLSRFQETQYF. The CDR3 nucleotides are TGTGCCAGCAGCTTATCGCGTTTCCAAGAGACCCAGTACTTC. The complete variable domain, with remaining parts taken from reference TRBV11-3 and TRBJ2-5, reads EAGVVQSPRYKIIEKKQPVAFWCNPISGHNTLYWYLQNLGQGPELLIRYENEEAVDDSQLPKDRFSAERLKGVDSTLKIQPAELGDSAVYLCASSLSRFQETQYFGPGTRLLVL.

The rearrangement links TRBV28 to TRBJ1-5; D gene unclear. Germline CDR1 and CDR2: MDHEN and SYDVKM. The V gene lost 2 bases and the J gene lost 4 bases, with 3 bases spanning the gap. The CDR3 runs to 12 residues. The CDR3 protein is CASSLANQPQHF. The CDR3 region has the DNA TGTGCCAGCAGTTTAGCGAATCAGCCCCAGCATTTT.

The CDR3 region has the DNA TGTGCCACCAGCAGAGGGAGTCCCGGCAGCTATGGCTACACCTTC. Its translation: CATSRGSPGSYGYTF. V usage is TRBV15 and J usage is TRBJ1-2; D is unresolved. CDR1 is LNHNV and CDR2 is YYDKDF in the germline V gene (reference sequence). Trimming took off 1 base at V and 4 bases at J, with 13 bases between the two ends. The CDR3 length is 15 residues.

CDR3 DNA sequence: TGTGCCAGCAGCCAAGATCCCCTAGACACAGATACGCAGTATTTT. It specifies CASSQDPLDTDTQYF. The V gene is TRBV4-2, the J gene TRBJ2-3; D gene uncertain. Trimming removed 0 bases at V and 2 bases at J, with 9 bases between. The CDR3 sequence is 15 residues long. CDR1 and CDR2 (germline): LGHNA, YNFKEQ.

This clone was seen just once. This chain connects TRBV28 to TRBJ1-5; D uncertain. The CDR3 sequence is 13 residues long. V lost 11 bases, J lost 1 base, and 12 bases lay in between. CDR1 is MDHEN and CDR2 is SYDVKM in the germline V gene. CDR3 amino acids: CASTGWSNQPQHF. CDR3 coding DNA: TGTGCCTCGACGGGGTGGAGCAATCAGCCCCAGCATTTT.